The 2 T cell receptor beta chains given below trace back to one sample, sequenced in a study of blood T cell repertoires in COVID-19. Only in-frame clones appear in the TCRdb table, and some are missing; sequencing was by immunoSEQ multiplex PCR. The sample shows about 34,000 clones, approximately 84% of them seen only once. Sequenced: peripheral blood. The receptor source for this set is a man between 70 and 80 years old with COVID-19, enrolled during active disease.

The chain is built from TRBV3-1 (or the pseudogene TRBV3-2) and TRBJ2-4; 11 nucleotides agree with TRBD2. The germline V gene encodes CDR1 LGHDT and CDR2 YNNKEL (reference sequence). V dropped 4 bases and J dropped 0; count of bases not matched to a gene: 5. This CDR3 is built from 17 residues. CDR3 sequence: CASSPGTSGVAKNIQYF. CDR3 nucleotide sequence: TGTGCCAGCAGCCCCGGGACTAGCGGAGTAGCCAAAAACATTCAGTACTTC.

The chain links TRBV3-1 (or the pseudogene TRBV3-2) to TRBJ2-1; 11 nucleotides line up with TRBD2. CDR3 length: 18 residues. Looked up from germline, CDR1 is LGHDT and CDR2 is YNNKEL (reference sequence). The junction had 8 bases not matched to a gene; V was cut back by 0 bases and J by 4 bases. The DNA for the CDR3 is TGTGCCAGCAGCCAAGATGGGCTAGCGGGAGGTGGGTACAATGAGCAGTTCTTC. Its protein is CASSQDGLAGGGYNEQFF.